Described below is a single T cell receptor beta chain sequence and its context. Original handling: Amplification with reference gene primers provided the estimates of nucleated cell counts. TCRdb's table, derived via immunoSEQ multiplex PCR, lists solely in-frame clones and lacks some. The V and J calls and clone size were taken over from that table, and D and trimming were inferred from the DNA. The sample shows 160,000 or so clones, 82% of them seen only once. Germline assignment: CDR1 SGHRS and CDR2 YFSETQ. The CDR3 spans 18 residues. Unmatched junction bases numbered 6, after V lost 0 bases and J lost 0 bases. The record originates from a study of blood T cell repertoires in COVID-19. For the study at large: Samples of COVID-19 (acute and convalescent) were obtained from the United States, Italy and Spain. In each case, the material was cDNA or gDNA derived from T cells, B-cell-depleted T cells, or PBMCs.

This TCR came from a woman aged 70-85 years with acute or convalescent COVID-19. The sequenced sample consisted of peripheral blood. The chain links TRBV5-1 to TRBJ1-2; 12 nucleotides match TRBD1. CDR3 coding DNA: TGCGCCAGCAGCTTGGCGCCGGGACAGGGGGCAGCTAACTATGGCTACACCTTC. This codes for CASSLAPGQGAANYGYTF. Full variable domain (missing parts from reference TRBV5-1 and TRBJ1-2): KAGVTQTPRYLIKTRGQQVTLSCSPISGHRSVSWYQQTPGQGLQFLFEYFSETQRNKGNFPGRFSGRQFSNSRSEMNVSTLELGDSALYLCASSLAPGQGAANYGYTFGSGTRLTVV.